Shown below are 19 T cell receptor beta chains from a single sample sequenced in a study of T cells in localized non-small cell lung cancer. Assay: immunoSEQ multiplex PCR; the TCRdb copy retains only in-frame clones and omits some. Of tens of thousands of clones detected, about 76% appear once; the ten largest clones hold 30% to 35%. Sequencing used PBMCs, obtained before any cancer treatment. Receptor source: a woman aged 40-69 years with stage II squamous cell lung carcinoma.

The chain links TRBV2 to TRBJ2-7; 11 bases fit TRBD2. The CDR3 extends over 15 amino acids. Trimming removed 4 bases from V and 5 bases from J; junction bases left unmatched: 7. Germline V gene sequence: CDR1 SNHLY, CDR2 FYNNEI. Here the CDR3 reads CASSGSGRALNEQYF. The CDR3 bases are TGTGCCAGCAGTGGTAGCGGGAGGGCCTTGAACGAGCAGTACTTC.

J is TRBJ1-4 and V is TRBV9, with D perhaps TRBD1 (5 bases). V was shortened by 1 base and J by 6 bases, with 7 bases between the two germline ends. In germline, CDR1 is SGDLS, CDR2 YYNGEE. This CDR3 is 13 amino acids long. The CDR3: CASSVRGDEKLFF. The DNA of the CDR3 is TGTGCCAGCAGCGTAAGAGGGGATGAAAAACTGTTTTTT.

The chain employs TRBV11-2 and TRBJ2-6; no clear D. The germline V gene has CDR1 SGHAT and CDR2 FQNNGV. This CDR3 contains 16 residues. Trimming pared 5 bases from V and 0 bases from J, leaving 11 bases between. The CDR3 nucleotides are TGTGCCAGCAGCACACAAGACACCTCTGGGGCCAACGTCCTGACTTTC. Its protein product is CASSTQDTSGANVLTF.

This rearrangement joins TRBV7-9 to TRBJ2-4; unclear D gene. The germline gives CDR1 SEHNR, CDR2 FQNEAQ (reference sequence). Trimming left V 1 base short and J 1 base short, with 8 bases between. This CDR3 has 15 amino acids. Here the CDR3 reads CASSLDVQAKNIQYF. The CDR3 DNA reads TGTGCCAGCAGCTTAGATGTCCAGGCCAAAAACATTCAGTACTTC.

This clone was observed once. For the CDR3, the DNA is TGTGCCAGCAGTAGTGAGGACGATGGACTCAATGAGCAGTTCTTC. This codes for CASSSEDDGLNEQFF. The genes are TRBV25-1 and TRBJ2-1; perhaps TRBD2 as D (5 bases). Germline-derived CDR1 and CDR2 are MGHDK and SYGVNS. This CDR3 is 15 amino acids long. Trimming took off 5 bases at V and 6 bases at J, with 17 bases between the two ends.

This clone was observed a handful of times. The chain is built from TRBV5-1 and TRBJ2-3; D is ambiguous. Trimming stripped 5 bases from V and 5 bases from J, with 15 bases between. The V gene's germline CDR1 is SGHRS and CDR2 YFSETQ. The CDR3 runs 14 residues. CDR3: CASRFGLSRDTQYF. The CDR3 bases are TGCGCCAGCAGGTTCGGGCTGTCCAGAGATACGCAGTATTTT.

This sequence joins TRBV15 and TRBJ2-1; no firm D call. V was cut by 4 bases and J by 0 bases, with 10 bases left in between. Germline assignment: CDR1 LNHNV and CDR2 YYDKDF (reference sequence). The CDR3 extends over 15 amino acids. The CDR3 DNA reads TGTGCCACCAGCAACCCTCCAGCCTCCTACAATGAGCAGTTCTTC. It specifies CATSNPPASYNEQFF.

The CDR3: CASSPWPRDGESGANVLTF. CDR3 sequence (DNA): TGCGCCAGCAGCCCCTGGCCCAGAGACGGGGAATCTGGGGCCAACGTCCTGACTTTC. The chain combines TRBV5-1 with TRBJ2-6, with a weak D call TRBD2 (5 bases). This CDR3 is built from 19 residues. The germline CDR1 and CDR2 sequences are SGHRS and YFSETQ. V was trimmed by 4 bases and J by 1 base, leaving 21 bases between them.

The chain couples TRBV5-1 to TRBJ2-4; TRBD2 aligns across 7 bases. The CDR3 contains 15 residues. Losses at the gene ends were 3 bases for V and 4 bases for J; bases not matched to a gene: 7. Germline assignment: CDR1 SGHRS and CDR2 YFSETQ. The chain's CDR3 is CASSSGTGLKNIQYF. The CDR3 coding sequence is TGCGCCAGCAGCTCGGGGACGGGACTAAAAAACATTCAGTACTTC.

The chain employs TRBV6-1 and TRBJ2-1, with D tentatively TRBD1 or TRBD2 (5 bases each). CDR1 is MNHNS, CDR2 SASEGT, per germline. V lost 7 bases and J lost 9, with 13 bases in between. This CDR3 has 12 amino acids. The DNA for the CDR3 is TGTGCCAGCACCCGCGAGGGGCGTGAGCAGTTCTTC. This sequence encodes CASTREGREQFF.

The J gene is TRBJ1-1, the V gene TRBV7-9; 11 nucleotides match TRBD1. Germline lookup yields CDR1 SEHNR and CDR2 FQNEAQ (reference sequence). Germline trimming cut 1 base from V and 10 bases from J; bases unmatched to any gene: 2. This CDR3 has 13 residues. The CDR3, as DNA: TGTGCCAGCAGCTTAGGGGACAGGGGGTCAGCTTTCTTT. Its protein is CASSLGDRGSAFF.

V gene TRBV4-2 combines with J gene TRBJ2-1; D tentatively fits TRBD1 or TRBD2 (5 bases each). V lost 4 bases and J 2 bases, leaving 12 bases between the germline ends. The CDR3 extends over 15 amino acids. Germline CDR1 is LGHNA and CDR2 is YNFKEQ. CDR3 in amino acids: CASSPTAVTYNEQFF. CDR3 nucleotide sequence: TGTGCCAGCAGCCCGACAGCGGTCACCTACAATGAGCAGTTCTTC.

CDR3 DNA sequence: TGTGCCACGGCTAGGGGGAGGAACACCGGGGAGCTGTTTTTT. This encodes CATARGRNTGELFF. The chain combines TRBV6-1 with TRBJ2-2; D is perhaps TRBD1 (6 bases). Germline V gene lookup returns CDR1 MNHNS and CDR2 SASEGT. This CDR3 is built from 14 residues. The ends were cut back, 10 bases at V and 1 base at J, with 13 bases in the middle.

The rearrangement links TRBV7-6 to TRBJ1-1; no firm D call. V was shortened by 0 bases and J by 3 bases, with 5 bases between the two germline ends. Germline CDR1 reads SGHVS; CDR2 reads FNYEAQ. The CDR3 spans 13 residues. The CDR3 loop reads CASSLAEDTEAFF. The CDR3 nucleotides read TGTGCCAGCAGCTTAGCAGAAGACACTGAAGCTTTCTTT.

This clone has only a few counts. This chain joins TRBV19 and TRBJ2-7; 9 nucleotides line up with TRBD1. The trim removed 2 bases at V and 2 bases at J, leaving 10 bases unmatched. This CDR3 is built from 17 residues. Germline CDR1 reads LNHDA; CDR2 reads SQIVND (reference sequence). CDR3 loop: CASSISGRTGAAYEQYF. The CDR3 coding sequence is TGTGCCAGTAGTATATCCGGTCGGACAGGGGCAGCCTACGAGCAGTACTTC.

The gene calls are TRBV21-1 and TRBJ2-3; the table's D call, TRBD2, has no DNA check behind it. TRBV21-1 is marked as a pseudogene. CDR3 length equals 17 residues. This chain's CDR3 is CASSAPSGRRHTDTQYF. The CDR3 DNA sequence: TGTGCCAGCAGCGCCCCTAGCGGTCGAAGGCACACAGATACGCAGTATTTT.

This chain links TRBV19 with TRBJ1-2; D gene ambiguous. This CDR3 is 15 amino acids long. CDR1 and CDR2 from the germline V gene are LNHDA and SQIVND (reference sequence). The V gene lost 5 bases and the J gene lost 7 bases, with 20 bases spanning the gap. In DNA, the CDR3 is TGTGCCAGTAGTCCCGGGCAGCGCCAGGAGGGTGGCTACACCTTC. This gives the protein CASSPGQRQEGGYTF.

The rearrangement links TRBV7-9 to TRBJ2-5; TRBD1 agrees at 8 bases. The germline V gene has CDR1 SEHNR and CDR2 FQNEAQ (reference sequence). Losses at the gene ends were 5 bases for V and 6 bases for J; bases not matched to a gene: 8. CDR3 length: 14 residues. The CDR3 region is CASSKPDRGQTQYF. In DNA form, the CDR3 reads TGTGCCAGCAGCAAACCCGACAGGGGACAGACCCAGTACTTC.

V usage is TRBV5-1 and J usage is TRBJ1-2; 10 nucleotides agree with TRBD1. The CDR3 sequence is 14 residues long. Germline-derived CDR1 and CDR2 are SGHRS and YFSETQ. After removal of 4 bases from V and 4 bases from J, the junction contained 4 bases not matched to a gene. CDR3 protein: CASSAGQGVYGYTF. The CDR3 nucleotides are TGCGCCAGCAGCGCAGGACAGGGGGTCTATGGCTACACCTTC.